This T cell receptor beta chain was captured in a study of T-cell reconstitution after alpha-beta-depleted transplantation in children. The germline CDR1 and CDR2 sequences are SGHVS and FNYEAQ. The CDR3 is made up of 19 amino acids. With 5 bases clipped from V and 0 bases from J, the junction kept 12 bases outside the gene matches. This clonotype was found a few times. For TCRbeta, the library was prepared with unique molecular identifiers. TCRdb re-analysed the PCR reads in MiXCR, keeping a single row per CDR3 protein. Of about 480,000 distinct CDR3 sequences in the sample, about 12% are singletons; the top ten hold about 5.6%.

The sequence derives from a human donor who donated a stem cell graft to a child with combined immunodeficiency. The chain links TRBV7-6 to TRBJ2-2, with 10 bases aligning to TRBD2. The material sequenced was PBMCs from the stem cell graft donor, taken from the stem cell graft. CDR3 DNA: TGTGCCAGCAGCCCCATTTGGGGTAGCGGGAGGACGAACACCGGGGAGCTGTTTTTT. Protein product: CASSPIWGSGRTNTGELFF. The whole variable domain, filled in from reference TRBV7-6 and TRBJ2-2, reads GAGVSQSPRYKVTKRGQDVALRCDPISGHVSLYWYRQALGQGPEFLTYFNYEAQQDKSGLPNDRFSAERPEGSISTLTIQRTEQRDSAMYRCASSPIWGSGRTNTGELFFGEGSRLTVL.